The 14 T cell receptor beta chains reported below all come from one sample, sequenced in a study of blood T cell repertoires in COVID-19. Generated by immunoSEQ multiplex PCR, the TCRdb table keeps only in-frame clones and is missing some. The repertoire consists of 60,000 or so clones, with around 89% occurring once and the leading ten covering around 1.6%. The material sequenced was peripheral blood. The receptors come from a man aged 55-75 years with acute or convalescent COVID-19.

The CDR3: CSDWGQYNEQFF. In nucleotides, the CDR3 is TGCAGCGACTGGGGCCAGTACAATGAGCAGTTCTTC. V and J are TRBV29-1 and TRBJ2-1; D perhaps matches TRBD1 (5 bases). Between the trimmed V and J ends, which lost 7 bases and 4 bases, there was a span of 11 bases. There are 12 residues in the CDR3. Germline CDR1 and CDR2: SQVTM and ANQGSEA.

CDR3 region: CASWTGGTTRDGYTF. The CDR3 region has the DNA TGTGCCAGCTGGACAGGGGGAACGACTCGGGATGGCTACACCTTC. V is TRBV6-5 and J is TRBJ1-2; the match to TRBD1 covers 10 bases. V lost 8 bases and J lost 6; bases outside the gene matches: 12. The CDR3 consists of 15 residues. Germline-derived CDR1 and CDR2 are MNHEY and SVGAGI.

This clone was counted a few times. This sequence joins TRBV4-1 and TRBJ1-2, with D possibly TRBD1 on 5 matching bases. Trimming shortened V by 3 bases and J by 2 bases, and 7 bases separated the two germline ends. CDR3 length equals 13 residues. Germline CDR1 is MGHRA and CDR2 is YSYEKL. Here the CDR3 reads CASSHGGNYGYTF. CDR3 sequence (DNA): TGCGCCAGCAGCCATGGGGGGAACTATGGCTACACCTTC.

The chain links TRBV18 to TRBJ2-6; the D is unclear. The CDR3 loop spans 14 amino acids. Germline V gene lookup returns CDR1 KGHSH and CDR2 LQKENI. V was pared by 3 bases and J by 6 bases, with 9 bases between. The CDR3 nucleotides are TGTGCCAGCTCACCGTTTGAGGAGGCCAACGTCCTGACTTTC. Amino acid sequence: CASSPFEEANVLTF. Combining the CDR3 with reference TRBV18 and TRBJ2-6 gives the whole variable domain NAGVMQNPRHLVRRRGQEARLRCSPMKGHSHVYWYRQLPEEGLKFMVYLQKENIIDESGMPKERFSAEFPKEGPSILRIQQVVRGDSAAYFCASSPFEEANVLTFGAGSRLTVL.

The J gene is TRBJ1-2, the V gene TRBV9; D gene ambiguous. The CDR3 consists of 14 residues. V gave up 2 bases and J gave up 4 bases, with 12 bases separating them. The germline CDR1 and CDR2 sequences are SGDLS and YYNGEE. CDR3 protein: CASSVSEGVYGYTF. DNA for the CDR3: TGTGCCAGCAGCGTTTCGGAGGGAGTCTATGGCTACACCTTC.

The CDR3 DNA is TGTGCCAGCAGCGGCGGAGGGGGCGAGTTCGAGCAGTACTTC. It codes for CASSGGGGEFEQYF. This chain joins TRBV9 and TRBJ2-7; the D gene is possibly TRBD1 (7 bases). V lost 3 bases and J lost 6, with 16 bases in between. The germline CDR1 and CDR2 sequences are SGDLS and YYNGEE. CDR3 length: 14 amino acids.

This chain links TRBV19 with TRBJ2-1; 7 bases fit TRBD1. The CDR3 is 16 amino acids. V was pared by 1 base and J by 3 bases, with 6 bases of the junction left unmatched. Germline values: CDR1 LNHDA, CDR2 SQIVND (reference sequence). The CDR3 nucleotides are TGTGCCAGTAGTATAGCACGCCAGGGGGTCTACAATGAGCAGTTCTTC. As protein: CASSIARQGVYNEQFF.

The J gene is TRBJ1-2, the V gene TRBV18, with 9 nucleotides matching TRBD1. The CDR3 is 15 residues long. The V and J ends lost 6 bases and 5 bases, in that order; junction bases with no gene match: 10. Germline values: CDR1 KGHSH, CDR2 LQKENI. As DNA, the CDR3 is TGTGCCAGCTCCCCTCGACAGGGGGAGACTTATGGCTACACCTTC. It specifies CASSPRQGETYGYTF. The full variable domain, its missing parts supplied by reference TRBV18 and TRBJ1-2, is NAGVMQNPRHLVRRRGQEARLRCSPMKGHSHVYWYRQLPEEGLKFMVYLQKENIIDESGMPKERFSAEFPKEGPSILRIQQVVRGDSAAYFCASSPRQGETYGYTFGSGTRLTVV.

The V gene is TRBV3-1 (or the pseudogene TRBV3-2), the J gene TRBJ1-1, with D uncertain. Germline lookup yields CDR1 LGHDT and CDR2 YNNKEL (reference sequence). V lost 6 bases to trimming and J lost 0 bases, with 14 bases between them. This CDR3 contains 15 residues. The CDR3 protein is CASRARVSVNTEAFF. The CDR3 DNA is TGTGCCAGCAGGGCGAGGGTCAGCGTGAACACTGAAGCTTTCTTT.

V gene TRBV5-1 combines with J gene TRBJ1-1; D is possibly TRBD1 (5 bases). Trimming pared 1 base from V and 5 bases from J, leaving 9 bases between. Germline V gene sequence: CDR1 SGHRS, CDR2 YFSETQ. The CDR3 is made up of 13 amino acids. CDR3 sequence reads: CASSLQGGTEAFF. CDR3 bases: TGCGCCAGCAGCTTGCAGGGAGGGACTGAAGCTTTCTTT.

This chain links TRBV5-1 with TRBJ2-2, with D tentatively TRBD2 (6 bases). The CDR3 sequence is 11 residues long. The germline CDR1 and CDR2 sequences are SGHRS and YFSETQ. Trimming stripped 7 bases from V and 5 bases from J, with 6 bases between. The CDR3 loop is CASGGTGELFF. DNA of the CDR3: TGCGCCAGCGGAGGGACCGGGGAGCTGTTTTTT.

This clone is a singleton in its sample. This rearrangement joins TRBV20-1 to TRBJ1-4; D remains ambiguous. This CDR3 spans 11 amino acids. Germline-derived CDR1 and CDR2 are DFQATT and SNEGSKA (reference sequence). V shed 6 bases and J shed 8 bases, with 10 bases lying between them. The CDR3 spells CSARVVEKLFF. The CDR3 bases are TGCAGTGCGCGGGTCGTCGAAAAACTGTTTTTT.

The genes are TRBV7-2 and TRBJ2-5, with 10 bases lining up with TRBD2. This CDR3 has 15 amino acids. V trimming: 5 bases; J trimming: 7 bases; junction bases outside the gene matches: 10. Germline lookup yields CDR1 SGHTA and CDR2 FQGNSA. For the CDR3, the DNA is TGTGCCAGCAGCCCAACTAGCGGGGCGGTGGGGACCCAGTACTTC. Amino acid sequence: CASSPTSGAVGTQYF.

Only one count was recorded for this clone. This chain joins TRBV7-9 and TRBJ1-5; D ambiguous. The V end was cut by 1 base, the J end by 5 bases, with 6 bases between. The germline gives CDR1 SEHNR, CDR2 FQNEAQ (reference sequence). This CDR3 has 13 amino acids. Here the CDR3 DNA reads TGTGCCAGCAGCTTAGTTCCTGATCAGCCCCAGCATTTT. This gives the protein CASSLVPDQPQHF.